This T cell receptor (beta chain) was sequenced during a study of blood T cell repertoires in COVID-19. Study-wide background: Specimens from acute and convalescent COVID-19 originated in the United States, Italy and Spain. Sources were T cells, B-cell-depleted T cells, or PBMCs; the material itself was cDNA or gDNA.

Germline CDR1 reads SGDLS; CDR2 reads YYNGEE. The junction had 11 bases not matched to a gene; V was cut back by 3 bases and J by 0 bases. The length of the CDR3 is 20 residues. Per the study methods: Amplified reference gene primers provided the basis for estimating nucleated cell counts. Using immunoSEQ multiplex PCR, the repertoire was profiled, and TCRdb retains in-frame clones only, with some absent. The DNA was the basis for D and trimming; V, J and clone size are from that table. The sample shows about 150,000 clones, roughly 88% of them seen only once. This receptor was identified in a woman aged 45-65 years with acute or convalescent COVID-19. The genes are TRBV9 and TRBJ2-1, with 14 bases fitting TRBD2. Sequencing used peripheral blood. CDR3 in DNA: TGTGCCAGCAGCGCGTTTTCCGGGACTAGCGGGGGCAGCTCCTACAATGAGCAGTTCTTC. It translates to CASSAFSGTSGGSSYNEQFF. Full variable domain (remainder filled in from reference TRBV9 and TRBJ2-1): DSGVTQTPKHLITATGQRVTLRCSPRSGDLSVYWYQQSLDQGLQFLIQYYNGEERAKGNILERFSAQQFPDLHSELNLSSLELGDSALYFCASSAFSGTSGGSSYNEQFFGPGTRLTVL.